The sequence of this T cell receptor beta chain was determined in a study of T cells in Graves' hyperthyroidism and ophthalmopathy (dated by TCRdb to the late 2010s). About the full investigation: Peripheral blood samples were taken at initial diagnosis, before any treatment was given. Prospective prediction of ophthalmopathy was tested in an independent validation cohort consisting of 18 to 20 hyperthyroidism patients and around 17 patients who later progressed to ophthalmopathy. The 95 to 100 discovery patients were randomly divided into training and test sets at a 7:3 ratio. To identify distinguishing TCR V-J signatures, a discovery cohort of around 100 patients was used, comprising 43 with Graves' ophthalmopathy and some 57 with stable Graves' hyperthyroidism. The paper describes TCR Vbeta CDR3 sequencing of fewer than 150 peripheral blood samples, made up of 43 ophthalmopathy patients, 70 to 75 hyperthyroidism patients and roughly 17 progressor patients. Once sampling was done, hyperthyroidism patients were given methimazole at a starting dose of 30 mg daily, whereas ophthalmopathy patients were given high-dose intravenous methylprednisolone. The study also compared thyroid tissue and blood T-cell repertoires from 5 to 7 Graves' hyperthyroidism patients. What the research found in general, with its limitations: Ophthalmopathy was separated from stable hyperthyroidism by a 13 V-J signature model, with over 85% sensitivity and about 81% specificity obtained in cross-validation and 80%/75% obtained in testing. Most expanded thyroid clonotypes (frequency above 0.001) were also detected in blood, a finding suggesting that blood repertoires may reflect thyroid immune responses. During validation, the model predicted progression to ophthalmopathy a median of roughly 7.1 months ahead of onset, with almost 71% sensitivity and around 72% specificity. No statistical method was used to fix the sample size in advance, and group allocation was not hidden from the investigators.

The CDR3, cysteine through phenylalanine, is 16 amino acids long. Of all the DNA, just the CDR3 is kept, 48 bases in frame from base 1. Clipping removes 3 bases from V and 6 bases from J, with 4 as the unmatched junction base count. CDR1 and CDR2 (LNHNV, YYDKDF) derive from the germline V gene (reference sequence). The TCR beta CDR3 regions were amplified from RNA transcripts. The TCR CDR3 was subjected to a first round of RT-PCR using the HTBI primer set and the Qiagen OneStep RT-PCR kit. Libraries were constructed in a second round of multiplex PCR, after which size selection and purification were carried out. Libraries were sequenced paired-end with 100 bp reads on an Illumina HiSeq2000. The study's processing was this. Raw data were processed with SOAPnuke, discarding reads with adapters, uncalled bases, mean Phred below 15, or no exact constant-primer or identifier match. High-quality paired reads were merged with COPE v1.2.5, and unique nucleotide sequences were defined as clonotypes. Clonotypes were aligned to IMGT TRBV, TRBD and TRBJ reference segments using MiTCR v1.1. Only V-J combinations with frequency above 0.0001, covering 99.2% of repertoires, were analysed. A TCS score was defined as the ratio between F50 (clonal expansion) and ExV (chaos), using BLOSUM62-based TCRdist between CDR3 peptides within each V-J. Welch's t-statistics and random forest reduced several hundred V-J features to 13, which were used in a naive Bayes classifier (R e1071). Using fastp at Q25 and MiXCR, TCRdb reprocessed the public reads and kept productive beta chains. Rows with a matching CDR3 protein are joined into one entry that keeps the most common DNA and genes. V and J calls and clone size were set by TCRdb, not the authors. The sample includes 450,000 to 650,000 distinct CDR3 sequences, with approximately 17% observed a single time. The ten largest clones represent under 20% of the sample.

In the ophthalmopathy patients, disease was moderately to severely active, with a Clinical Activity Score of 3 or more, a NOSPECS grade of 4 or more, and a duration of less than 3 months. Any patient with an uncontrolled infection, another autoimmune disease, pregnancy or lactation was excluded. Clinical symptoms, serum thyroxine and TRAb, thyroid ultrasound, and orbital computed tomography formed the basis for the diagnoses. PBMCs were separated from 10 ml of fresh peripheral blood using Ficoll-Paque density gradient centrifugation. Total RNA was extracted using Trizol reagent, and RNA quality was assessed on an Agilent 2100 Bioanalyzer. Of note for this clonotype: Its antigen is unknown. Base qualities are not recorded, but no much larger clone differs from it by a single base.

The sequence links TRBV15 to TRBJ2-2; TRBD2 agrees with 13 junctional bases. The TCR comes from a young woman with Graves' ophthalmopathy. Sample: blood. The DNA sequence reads TGTGCCACCAGCAGGGACGGACTAGCGGGAGCCGGGGAGCTGTTTTTT. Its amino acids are CATSRDGLAGAGELFF.